This T cell receptor beta chain was sequenced during a study of T cell responses to AZD1222 COVID-19 vaccine. Pooled together were second doses at about 4 or about 12 weeks. Comment on this clone: Its antigen is still unknown.

Whole-study results and caveats: Donors in the cohort were predominantly white British and more often female, and clonal diversity was possibly underestimated. Only a handful of people who got AZD1222 tested seropositive at baseline. Spike-specific TCR breadth and depth rose after two AZD1222 doses.

Only in-frame clones appear in the TCRdb table, and some are missing; sequencing was by immunoSEQ multiplex PCR. The sample has 95,000 to 100,000 clones; approximately 89% are singletons. The germline V and J ends were trimmed by 1 base and 7 bases, with 10 bases remaining between them. Germline values: CDR1 MNHEY, CDR2 SMNVEV (reference sequence). The CDR3 extends over 13 amino acids. The sample here was peripheral blood, taken 28 days after the second AZD1222 dose. The receptor was isolated from an adult who received the AZD1222 COVID-19 vaccine. V gene TRBV27 combines with J gene TRBJ1-2; TRBD1 might be the D (6 bases). CDR3 residues: CASSLYQGLGYTF. In DNA form, the CDR3 reads TGTGCCAGCAGTTTATATCAGGGGCTTGGCTACACCTTC.